This entry lists 17 T cell receptor beta chains sequenced from one sample in a study of identical twins. TCRdb passed the 5' RACE reads through MiXCR, listing each CDR3 protein once. Altogether hundreds of thousands of distinct CDR3 sequences are present, 20% to 25% being singletons, with the ten largest covering about 2.7%. The same specimen was also included in a second study, on T cells expressing NK-cell markers.

The sequenced material came from CD4+ T cells sorted from blood. The source is a woman in her late teens or twenties in good health.

The chain combines TRBV19 with TRBJ2-3, with D hard to call. Trimming shortened V by 2 bases and J by 0 bases, and 6 bases separated the two germline ends. The CDR3 length is 14 residues. Germline CDR1 and CDR2: LNHDA and SQIVND (reference sequence). CDR3 DNA sequence: TGTGCCAGTAGTATACAGAGCAGCACAGATACGCAGTATTTT. Translated: CASSIQSSTDTQYF.

The V and J genes are TRBV5-5 and TRBJ2-1, with TRBD1 matching over 9 bases. With V trimmed by 2 bases and J by 7 bases, 7 bases remained unmatched. CDR1 is SGHKS and CDR2 is YYEKEE in the germline V gene (reference sequence). CDR3 size: 15 residues. The CDR3: CASSFGTGYSNEQFF. CDR3 sequence (DNA): TGTGCCAGCAGCTTTGGGACAGGGTATTCAAATGAGCAGTTCTTC. Combining the CDR3 with reference TRBV5-5 and TRBJ2-1 gives the whole variable domain DAGVTQSPTHLIKTRGQQVTLRCSPISGHKSVSWYQQVLGQGPQFIFQYYEKEERGRGNFPDRFSARQFPNYSSELNVNALLLGDSALYLCASSFGTGYSNEQFFGPGTRLTVL.

This clonotype was picked up a small number of times. The V and J genes are TRBV18 and TRBJ1-2; perhaps TRBD1 as D (5 bases). V dropped 9 bases and J dropped 4 bases, with 15 bases sitting between them. Germline assignment: CDR1 KGHSH and CDR2 LQKENI. The CDR3 covers 13 residues. The CDR3 sequence: CASQGTPAYGYTF. The CDR3 DNA reads as TGTGCCAGTCAGGGCACGCCAGCCTATGGCTACACCTTC.

In this sample, this clonotype turned up a few times. V gene TRBV7-2 combines with J gene TRBJ2-7; TRBD1 matches at 10 bases. Germline V CDR1 and CDR2: SGHTA, FQGNSA. The CDR3 totals 15 residues. J was trimmed by 5 bases and V by 1 base; bases with no gene match: 5. CDR3 in amino acids: CASSLVGTGVHEQYF. The CDR3 coding sequence is TGTGCCAGCAGCTTAGTCGGGACAGGGGTCCACGAGCAGTACTTC.

This clonotype occurred a few times. The V gene is TRBV12-3 or TRBV12-4, the J gene TRBJ1-5; TRBD1 agrees at 8 bases. V lost 6 bases, J lost 7 bases, and 5 bases stayed unmatched. The CDR3 runs to 13 residues. CDR3 in amino acids: CASRTGQEQPQHF. CDR3 DNA: TGTGCCAGCAGGACGGGACAGGAACAGCCCCAGCATTTT.

V usage is TRBV12-3 or TRBV12-4 and J usage is TRBJ2-6; no definite D call. With 5 bases removed from V and 5 bases from J, the gap between germline ends came to 13 bases. The CDR3 length is 15 residues. The DNA for the CDR3 is TGTGCCAGCAGTCGTAGGGCGCAGTGGGCCAACGTCCTGACTTTC. As protein: CASSRRAQWANVLTF.

The chain links TRBV29-1 to TRBJ2-1, with 11 nucleotides matching TRBD2. Unmatched junction bases numbered 7, after V lost 8 bases and J lost 1 base. CDR3 length: 15 amino acids. CDR1 and CDR2 from the germline V gene are SQVTM and ANQGSEA. The CDR3 nucleotides read TGCAGCACCCTAGCGGGGGGAGCGTCCTACAATGAGCAGTTCTTC. The encoded protein is CSTLAGGASYNEQFF.

J is TRBJ1-4 and V is TRBV20-1; no firm D call. Between the trimmed V and J ends, which lost 1 base and 8 bases, there was a span of 8 bases. The germline V gene encodes CDR1 DFQATT and CDR2 SNEGSKA (reference sequence). CDR3 length: 12 amino acids. CDR3 amino acids: CSARVGREKLFF. The DNA for the CDR3 is TGCAGTGCTAGAGTTGGGCGCGAAAAACTGTTTTTT.

The chain uses TRBV3-1 and TRBJ2-1; a weak D match, TRBD1 (6 bases). The germline gives CDR1 LGHDT, CDR2 YNNKEL (reference sequence). V dropped 1 base and J dropped 4 bases, with 17 bases sitting between them. The CDR3 has 17 residues. The DNA for the CDR3 is TGTGCCAGCAGCCAAGCGCAGGGTAGGGGGAGATACAATGAGCAGTTCTTC. This encodes CASSQAQGRGRYNEQFF.

This chain uses TRBV2 with TRBJ1-2, with a weak D call TRBD1 (5 bases). This CDR3 has 14 amino acids. Germline assignment: CDR1 SNHLY and CDR2 FYNNEI. V dropped 6 bases and J dropped 3 bases, with 14 bases sitting between them. The CDR3 DNA reads as TGTGCCAGCAGGGAGGGGACTGCGGACTATGGCTACACCTTC. Translation: CASREGTADYGYTF.

The chain joins TRBV12-3 or TRBV12-4 to TRBJ2-7, with 7 positions matching TRBD1. V was pared by 5 bases and J by 3 bases, with 7 bases of the junction left unmatched. This CDR3 has 14 amino acids. CDR3 nucleotides: TGTGCCAGCAGTACCCGGGACAGCTTCTACGAGCAGTACTTC. Translation gives CASSTRDSFYEQYF.

This clonotype was detected only a few times. The chain has TRBV7-2 and TRBJ2-7; D not certain. The CDR3 runs 16 residues. Per germline, CDR1 SGHTA and CDR2 FQGNSA. Trimming cost V 1 base and J 2 bases, with 15 bases left between them. CDR3 residues: CASSLVESRGPYEQYF. The CDR3 nucleotides read TGTGCCAGCAGCTTAGTGGAGTCCCGAGGCCCCTACGAGCAGTACTTC.

The chain has TRBV20-1 and TRBJ2-5; D ambiguous. The CDR3 is 15 residues long. Germline CDR1 and CDR2: DFQATT and SNEGSKA (reference sequence). V was trimmed by 0 bases and J by 5 bases, leaving 16 bases between them. CDR3: CSARDLKAGAETQYF. CDR3 DNA sequence: TGCAGTGCTAGAGATCTGAAGGCTGGAGCGGAGACCCAGTACTTC.

This clonotype appeared many times. The chain joins TRBV4-3 to TRBJ2-7; D is perhaps TRBD2 (6 bases). Trimming took off 4 bases at V and 2 bases at J, with 18 bases between the two ends. The CDR3 runs 16 residues. CDR1 and CDR2 (germline): LGHNA, YSLEER. CDR3 loop: CASSREFLADPYEQYF. The CDR3 DNA reads TGCGCCAGCAGCCGAGAGTTTTTAGCGGACCCCTACGAGCAGTACTTC.

V gene TRBV20-1 combines with J gene TRBJ2-2; TRBD2 might be the D (5 bases). The V gene's germline CDR1 is DFQATT and CDR2 SNEGSKA (reference sequence). V was trimmed by 0 bases and J by 4 bases, leaving 9 bases between them. There are 14 residues in the CDR3. CDR3 amino acids: CSARDWAGTGELFF. CDR3 coding DNA: TGCAGTGCTAGAGATTGGGCGGGCACCGGGGAGCTGTTTTTT.

This chain joins TRBV9 and TRBJ2-1, with D maybe TRBD2 (6 bases). CDR1 and CDR2 (germline): SGDLS, YYNGEE. V lost 3 bases and J lost 6, with 13 bases in between. The CDR3 runs to 14 residues. CDR3 in DNA: TGTGCCAGCAGCGCATCGACTAGAATCAATGAGCAGTTCTTC. Translating gives CASSASTRINEQFF.

This chain uses TRBV12-3 or TRBV12-4 with TRBJ2-7; tentatively, D is TRBD2 (6 bases). Trimming left V 2 bases short and J 0 bases short, with 14 bases between. The CDR3 is 16 residues long. CDR3 bases: TGTGCCAGCAGTTTATCGGGGCTAGCGTACTCCTACGAGCAGTACTTC. This codes for CASSLSGLAYSYEQYF.